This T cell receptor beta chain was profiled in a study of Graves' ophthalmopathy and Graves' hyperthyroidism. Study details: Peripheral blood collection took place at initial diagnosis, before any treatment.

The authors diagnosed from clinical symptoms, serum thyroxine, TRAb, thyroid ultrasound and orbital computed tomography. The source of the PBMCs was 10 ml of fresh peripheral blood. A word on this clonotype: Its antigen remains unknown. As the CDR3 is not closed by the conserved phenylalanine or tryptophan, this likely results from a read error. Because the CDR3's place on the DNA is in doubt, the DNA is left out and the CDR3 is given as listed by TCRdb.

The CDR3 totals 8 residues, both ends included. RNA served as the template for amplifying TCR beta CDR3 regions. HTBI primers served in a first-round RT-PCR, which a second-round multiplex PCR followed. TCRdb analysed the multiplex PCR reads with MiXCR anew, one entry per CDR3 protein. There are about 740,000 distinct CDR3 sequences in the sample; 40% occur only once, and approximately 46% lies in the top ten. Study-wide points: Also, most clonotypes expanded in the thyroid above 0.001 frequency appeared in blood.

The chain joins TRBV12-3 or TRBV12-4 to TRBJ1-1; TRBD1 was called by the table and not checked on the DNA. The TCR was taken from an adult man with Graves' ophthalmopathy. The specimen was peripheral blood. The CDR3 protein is CASSLRQG.